In this sample, the clone carrying this TCR beta chain turned up a few times. Stated time point: patch test 1, 2 weeks after DPC sensitization. Regarding treatment: therapeutic diphenylcyclopropenone sensitization with weekly scalp DPC. Each donor was an alopecia patient between 18 and 70 years of age who qualified for DPC. The authors' total RNA extraction used unfractionated whole blood. The record originates from a study of human T cells and chemical hapten exposure. Each CDR3 protein is one row after TCRdb ran MiXCR on the RACE reads. The table has around 160,000 distinct CDR3 sequences, roughly 15% seen once; the top ten hold 1.7%. V lost 1 base and J 3 bases, leaving 4 bases between the germline ends. From germline, CDR1 is SGHRS and CDR2 YFSETQ. This CDR3 region has 12 residues.

The chain uses TRBV5-1 and TRBJ2-5; D not certain. The TCR comes from a woman aged 25 to 39 with alopecia areata. Some clones in this sample may be carry-over from other donors' samples. The specimen comprised whole blood, sampled in connection with sensitization to the hapten diphenylcyclopropenone (DPC). The CDR3: CASSLWEETQYF. Written as DNA, the CDR3 is TGCGCCAGCAGCTTGTGGGAAGAGACCCAGTACTTC.